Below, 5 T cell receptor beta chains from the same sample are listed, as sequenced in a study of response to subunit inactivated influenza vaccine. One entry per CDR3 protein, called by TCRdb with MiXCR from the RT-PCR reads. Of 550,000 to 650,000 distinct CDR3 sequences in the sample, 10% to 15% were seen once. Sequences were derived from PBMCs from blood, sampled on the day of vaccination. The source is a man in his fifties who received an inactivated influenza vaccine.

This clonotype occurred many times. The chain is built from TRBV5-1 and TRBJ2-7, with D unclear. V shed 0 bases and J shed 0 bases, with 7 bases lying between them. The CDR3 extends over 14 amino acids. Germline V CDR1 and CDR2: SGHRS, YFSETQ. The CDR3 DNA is TGCGCCAGCAGCTTGGGAGGAGCCTCCTACGAGCAGTACTTC. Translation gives CASSLGGASYEQYF.

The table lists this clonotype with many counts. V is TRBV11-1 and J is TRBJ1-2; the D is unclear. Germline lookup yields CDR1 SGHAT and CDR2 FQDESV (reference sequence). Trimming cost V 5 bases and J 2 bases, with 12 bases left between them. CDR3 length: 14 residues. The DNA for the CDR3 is TGTGCCAGCAGCCGCCCCCGGGTGAACTATGGCTACACCTTC. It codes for CASSRPRVNYGYTF.

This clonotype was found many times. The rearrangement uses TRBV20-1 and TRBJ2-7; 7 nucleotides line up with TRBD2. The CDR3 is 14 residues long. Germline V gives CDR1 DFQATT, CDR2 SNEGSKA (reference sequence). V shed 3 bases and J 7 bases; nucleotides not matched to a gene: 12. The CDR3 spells CSARGTTQGVEQYF. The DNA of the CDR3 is TGCAGTGCTAGGGGGACTACCCAGGGAGTGGAGCAGTACTTC.

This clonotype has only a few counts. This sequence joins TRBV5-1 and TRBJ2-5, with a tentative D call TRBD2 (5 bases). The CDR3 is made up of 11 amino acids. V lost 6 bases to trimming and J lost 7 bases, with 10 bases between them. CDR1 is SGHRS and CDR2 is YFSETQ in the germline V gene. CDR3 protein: CASMFEGTQYF. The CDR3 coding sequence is TGCGCCAGCATGTTTGAGGGGACCCAGTACTTC.

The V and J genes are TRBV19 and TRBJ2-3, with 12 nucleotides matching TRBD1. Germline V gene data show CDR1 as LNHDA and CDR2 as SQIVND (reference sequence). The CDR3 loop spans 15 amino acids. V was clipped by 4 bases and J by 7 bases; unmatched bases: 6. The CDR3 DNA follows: TGTGCCAGTAGTAACCCGGGACAGGGGGCATATACGCAGTATTTT. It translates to CASSNPGQGAYTQYF.